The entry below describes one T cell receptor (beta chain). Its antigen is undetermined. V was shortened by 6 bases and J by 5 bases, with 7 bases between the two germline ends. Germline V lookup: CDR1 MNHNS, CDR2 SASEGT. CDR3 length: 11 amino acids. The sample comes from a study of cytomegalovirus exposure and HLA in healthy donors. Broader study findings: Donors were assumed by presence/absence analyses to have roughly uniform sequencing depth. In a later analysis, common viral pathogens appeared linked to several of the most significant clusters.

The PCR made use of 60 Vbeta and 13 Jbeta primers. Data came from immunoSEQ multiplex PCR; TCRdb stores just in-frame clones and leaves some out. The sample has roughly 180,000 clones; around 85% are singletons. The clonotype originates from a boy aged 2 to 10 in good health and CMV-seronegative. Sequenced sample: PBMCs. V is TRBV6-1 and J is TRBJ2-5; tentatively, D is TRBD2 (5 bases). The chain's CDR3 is CASRTGETQYF. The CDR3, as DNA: TGTGCCAGCAGGACGGGGGAGACCCAGTACTTC.